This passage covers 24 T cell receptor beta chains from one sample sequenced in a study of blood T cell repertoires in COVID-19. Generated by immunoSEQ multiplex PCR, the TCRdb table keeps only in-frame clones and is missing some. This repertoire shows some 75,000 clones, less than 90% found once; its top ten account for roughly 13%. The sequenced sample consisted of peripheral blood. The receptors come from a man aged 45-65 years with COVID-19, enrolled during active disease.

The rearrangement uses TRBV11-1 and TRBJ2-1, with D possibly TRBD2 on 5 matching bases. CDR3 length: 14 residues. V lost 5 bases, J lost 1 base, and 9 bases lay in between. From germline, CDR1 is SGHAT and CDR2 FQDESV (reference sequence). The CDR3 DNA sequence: TGTGCCAGCAGCCCCGCGGGTTCCTACAATGAGCAGTTCTTC. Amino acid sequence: CASSPAGSYNEQFF.

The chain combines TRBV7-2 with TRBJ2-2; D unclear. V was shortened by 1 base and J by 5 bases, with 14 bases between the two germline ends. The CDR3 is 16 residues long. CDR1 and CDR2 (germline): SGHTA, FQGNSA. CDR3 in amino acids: CASSLGQAGLTGELFF. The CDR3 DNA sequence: TGTGCCAGCAGCTTAGGTCAGGCAGGCCTTACCGGGGAGCTGTTTTTT.

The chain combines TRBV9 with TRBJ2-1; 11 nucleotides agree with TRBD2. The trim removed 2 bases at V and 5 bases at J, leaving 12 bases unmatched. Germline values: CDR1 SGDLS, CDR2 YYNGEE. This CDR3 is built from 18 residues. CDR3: CASSVDPSPGLADNEQFF. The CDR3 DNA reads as TGTGCCAGCAGCGTTGACCCTTCCCCGGGACTAGCGGACAATGAGCAGTTCTTC. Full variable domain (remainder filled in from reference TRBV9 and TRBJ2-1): DSGVTQTPKHLITATGQRVTLRCSPRSGDLSVYWYQQSLDQGLQFLIQYYNGEERAKGNILERFSAQQFPDLHSELNLSSLELGDSALYFCASSVDPSPGLADNEQFFGPGTRLTVL.

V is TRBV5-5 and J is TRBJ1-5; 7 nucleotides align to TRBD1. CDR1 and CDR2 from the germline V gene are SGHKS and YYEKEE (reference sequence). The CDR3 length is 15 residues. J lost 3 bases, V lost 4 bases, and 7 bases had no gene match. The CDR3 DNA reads TGTGCCAGCAGCCTGGGGGGACAGATCAATCAGCCCCAGCATTTT. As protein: CASSLGGQINQPQHF. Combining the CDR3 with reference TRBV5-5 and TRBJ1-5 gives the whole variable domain DAGVTQSPTHLIKTRGQQVTLRCSPISGHKSVSWYQQVLGQGPQFIFQYYEKEERGRGNFPDRFSARQFPNYSSELNVNALLLGDSALYLCASSLGGQINQPQHFGDGTRLSIL.

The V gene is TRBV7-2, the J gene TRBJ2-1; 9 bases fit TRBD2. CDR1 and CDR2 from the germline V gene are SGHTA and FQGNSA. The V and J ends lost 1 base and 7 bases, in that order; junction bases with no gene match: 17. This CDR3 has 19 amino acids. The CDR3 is CASSLDTSRRREGLNEQFF. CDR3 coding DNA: TGTGCCAGCAGCTTAGACACCTCTCGTAGGCGGGAGGGTCTAAATGAGCAGTTCTTC.

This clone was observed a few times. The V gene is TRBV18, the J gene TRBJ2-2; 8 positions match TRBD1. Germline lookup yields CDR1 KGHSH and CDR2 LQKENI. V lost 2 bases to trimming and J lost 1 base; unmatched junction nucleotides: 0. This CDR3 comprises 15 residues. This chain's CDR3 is CASSPGQGNTGELFF. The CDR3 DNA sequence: TGTGCCAGCTCACCAGGACAGGGGAACACCGGGGAGCTGTTTTTT.

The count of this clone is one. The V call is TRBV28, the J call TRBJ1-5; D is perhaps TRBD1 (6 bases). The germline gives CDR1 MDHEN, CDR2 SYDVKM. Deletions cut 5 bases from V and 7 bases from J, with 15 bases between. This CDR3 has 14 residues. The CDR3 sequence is CASSTPQQGQPQHF. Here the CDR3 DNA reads TGTGCCAGCAGTACCCCCCAACAGGGACAGCCCCAGCATTTT.

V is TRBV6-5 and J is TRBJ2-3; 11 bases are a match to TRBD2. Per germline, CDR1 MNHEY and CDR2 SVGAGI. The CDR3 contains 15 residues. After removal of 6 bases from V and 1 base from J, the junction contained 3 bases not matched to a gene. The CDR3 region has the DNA TGTGCCAGCAGGTCGGGACTAGCGGGCACAGATACGCAGTATTTT. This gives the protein CASRSGLAGTDTQYF.

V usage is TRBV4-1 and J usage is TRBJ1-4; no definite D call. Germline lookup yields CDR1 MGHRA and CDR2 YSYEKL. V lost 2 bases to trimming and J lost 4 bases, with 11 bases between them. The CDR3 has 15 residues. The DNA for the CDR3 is TGCGCCAGCAGCCAAAACACCGAAAGTAATGAAAAACTGTTTTTT. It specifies CASSQNTESNEKLFF.

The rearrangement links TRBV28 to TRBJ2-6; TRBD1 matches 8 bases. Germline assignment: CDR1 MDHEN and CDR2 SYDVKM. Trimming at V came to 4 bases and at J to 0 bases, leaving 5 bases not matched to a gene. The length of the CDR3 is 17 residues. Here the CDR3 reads CASSSGQGLSGANVLTF. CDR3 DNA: TGTGCCAGCAGTTCAGGACAGGGCCTCTCTGGGGCCAACGTCCTGACTTTC.

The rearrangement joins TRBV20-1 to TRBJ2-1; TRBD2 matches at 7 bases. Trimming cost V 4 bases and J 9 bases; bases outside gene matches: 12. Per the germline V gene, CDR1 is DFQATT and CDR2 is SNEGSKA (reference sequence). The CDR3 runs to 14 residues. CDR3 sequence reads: CSAIDSGWGSEQFF. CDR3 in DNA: TGCAGTGCTATTGATAGCGGGTGGGGCAGTGAGCAGTTCTTC.

CDR3 DNA sequence: TGTGCCAGCAGGTCGGGAGTCCTCACGGGAGAGCAGTACTTC. It is translated as CASRSGVLTGEQYF. The V gene is TRBV5-6, the J gene TRBJ2-7; weak D call: TRBD2 (6 bases). CDR1 is SGHDT and CDR2 is YYEEEE in the germline V gene. Trimming left V 5 bases short and J 7 bases short, with 19 bases between. The CDR3 is 14 residues long.

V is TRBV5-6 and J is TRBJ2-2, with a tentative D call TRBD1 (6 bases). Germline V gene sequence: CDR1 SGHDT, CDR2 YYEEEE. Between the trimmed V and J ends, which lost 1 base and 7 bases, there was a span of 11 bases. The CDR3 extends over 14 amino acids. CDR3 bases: TGTGCCAGCAGCTTGACAGGGACCAGCGGGGAGCTGTTTTTT. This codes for CASSLTGTSGELFF.

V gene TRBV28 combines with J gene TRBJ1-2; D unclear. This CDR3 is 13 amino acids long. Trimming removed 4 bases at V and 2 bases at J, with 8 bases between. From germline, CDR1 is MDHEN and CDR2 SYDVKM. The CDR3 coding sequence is TGTGCCAGCAGTTCGGCGGGGAACTATGGCTACACCTTC. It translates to CASSSAGNYGYTF.

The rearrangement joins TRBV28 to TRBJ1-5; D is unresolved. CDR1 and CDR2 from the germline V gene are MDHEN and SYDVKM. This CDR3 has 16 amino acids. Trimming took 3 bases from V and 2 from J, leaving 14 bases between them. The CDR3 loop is CASSFPMGRGNQPQHF. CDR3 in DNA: TGTGCCAGCAGTTTCCCAATGGGGAGGGGCAATCAGCCCCAGCATTTT. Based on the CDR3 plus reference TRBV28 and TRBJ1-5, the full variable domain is DVKVTQSSRYLVKRTGEKVFLECVQDMDHENMFWYRQDPGLGLRLIYFSYDVKMKEKGDIPEGYSVSREKKERFSLILESASTNQTSMYLCASSFPMGRGNQPQHFGDGTRLSIL.

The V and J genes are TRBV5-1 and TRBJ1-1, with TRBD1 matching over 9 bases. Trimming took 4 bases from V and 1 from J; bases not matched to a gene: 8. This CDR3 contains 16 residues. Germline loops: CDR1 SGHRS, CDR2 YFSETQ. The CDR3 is CASSPVQGAGNTEAFF. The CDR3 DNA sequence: TGCGCCAGCAGCCCCGTACAGGGGGCGGGGAACACTGAAGCTTTCTTT. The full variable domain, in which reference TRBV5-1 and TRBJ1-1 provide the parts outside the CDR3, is KAGVTQTPRYLIKTRGQQVTLSCSPISGHRSVSWYQQTPGQGLQFLFEYFSETQRNKGNFPGRFSGRQFSNSRSEMNVSTLELGDSALYLCASSPVQGAGNTEAFFGQGTRLTVV.

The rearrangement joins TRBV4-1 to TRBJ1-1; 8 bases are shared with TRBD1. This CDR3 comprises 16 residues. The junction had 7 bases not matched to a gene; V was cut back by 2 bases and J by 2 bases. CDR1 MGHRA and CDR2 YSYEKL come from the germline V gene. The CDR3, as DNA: TGCGCCAGCAGCCAAAGTGGGACAGGCGTTAACACTGAAGCTTTCTTT. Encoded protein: CASSQSGTGVNTEAFF.

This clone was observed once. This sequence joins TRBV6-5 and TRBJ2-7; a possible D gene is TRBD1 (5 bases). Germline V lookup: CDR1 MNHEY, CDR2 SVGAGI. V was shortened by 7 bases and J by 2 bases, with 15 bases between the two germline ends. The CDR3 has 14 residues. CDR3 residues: CASTQDRKTYEQYF. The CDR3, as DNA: TGTGCCAGCACCCAAGACAGAAAGACCTACGAGCAGTACTTC.

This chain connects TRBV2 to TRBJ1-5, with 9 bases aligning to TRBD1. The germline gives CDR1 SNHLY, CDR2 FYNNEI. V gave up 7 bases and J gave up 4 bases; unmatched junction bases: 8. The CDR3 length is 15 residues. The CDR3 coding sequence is TGTGCCAGCACCGCCGGACAGGGGATAAATCAGCCCCAGCATTTT. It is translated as CASTAGQGINQPQHF.

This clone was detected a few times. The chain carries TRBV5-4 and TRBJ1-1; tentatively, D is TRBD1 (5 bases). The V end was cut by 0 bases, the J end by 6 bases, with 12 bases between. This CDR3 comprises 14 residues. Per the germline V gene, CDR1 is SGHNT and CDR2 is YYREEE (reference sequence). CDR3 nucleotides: TGTGCCAGCAGCTTGGAAGGGGTGGGCTCTGAAGCTTTCTTT. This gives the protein CASSLEGVGSEAFF.

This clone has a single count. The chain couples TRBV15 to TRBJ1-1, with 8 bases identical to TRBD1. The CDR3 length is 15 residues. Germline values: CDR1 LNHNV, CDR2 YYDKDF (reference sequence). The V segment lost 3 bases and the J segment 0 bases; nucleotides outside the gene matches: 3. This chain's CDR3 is CATSSRTGLNTEAFF. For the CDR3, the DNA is TGTGCCACCAGCAGTCGGACAGGGCTGAACACTGAAGCTTTCTTT.

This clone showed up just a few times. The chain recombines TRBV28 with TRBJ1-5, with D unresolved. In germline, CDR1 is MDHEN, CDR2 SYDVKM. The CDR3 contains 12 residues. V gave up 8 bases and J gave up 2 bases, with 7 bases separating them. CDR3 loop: CASAGRNQPQHF. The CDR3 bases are TGTGCCAGCGCCGGTCGCAATCAGCCCCAGCATTTT.

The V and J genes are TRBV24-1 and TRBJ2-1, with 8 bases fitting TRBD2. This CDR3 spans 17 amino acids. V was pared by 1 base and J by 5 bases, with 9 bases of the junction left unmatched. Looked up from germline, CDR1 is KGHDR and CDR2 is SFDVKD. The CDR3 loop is CATSDFLGSGSNNEQFF. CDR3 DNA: TGTGCCACCAGTGATTTCCTGGGCAGCGGGAGTAACAATGAGCAGTTCTTC.

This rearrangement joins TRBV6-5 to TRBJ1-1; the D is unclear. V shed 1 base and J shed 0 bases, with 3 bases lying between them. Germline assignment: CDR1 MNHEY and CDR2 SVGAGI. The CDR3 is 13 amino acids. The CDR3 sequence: CASSYFMNTEAFF. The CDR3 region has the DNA TGTGCCAGCAGTTACTTTATGAACACTGAAGCTTTCTTT.